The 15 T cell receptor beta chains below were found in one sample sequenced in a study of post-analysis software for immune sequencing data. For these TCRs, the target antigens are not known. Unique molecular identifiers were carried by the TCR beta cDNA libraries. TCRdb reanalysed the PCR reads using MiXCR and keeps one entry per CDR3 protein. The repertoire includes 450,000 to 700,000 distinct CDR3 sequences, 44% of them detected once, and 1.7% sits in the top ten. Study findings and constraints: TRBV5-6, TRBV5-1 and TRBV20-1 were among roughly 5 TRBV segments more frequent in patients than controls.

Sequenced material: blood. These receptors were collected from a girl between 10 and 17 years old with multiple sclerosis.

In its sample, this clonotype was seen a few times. Written as DNA, the CDR3 is TGTGCCAGCAGCCTCCGGGACTCAGGCTCCTACGAGCAGTACTTC. Translation: CASSLRDSGSYEQYF. This chain connects TRBV7-2 to TRBJ2-7; D is perhaps TRBD2 (6 bases). CDR1 SGHTA and CDR2 FQGNSA come from the germline V gene. The CDR3 consists of 15 residues. The ends were cut back, 5 bases at V and 0 bases at J, with 14 bases in the middle.

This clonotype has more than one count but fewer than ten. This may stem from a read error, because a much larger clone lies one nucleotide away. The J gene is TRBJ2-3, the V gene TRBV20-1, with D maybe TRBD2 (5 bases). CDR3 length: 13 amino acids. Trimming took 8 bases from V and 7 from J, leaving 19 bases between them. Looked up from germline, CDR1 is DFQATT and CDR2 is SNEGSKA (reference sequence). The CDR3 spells CSSGDPRGNTQYF. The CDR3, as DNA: TGCAGTTCCGGGGATCCCAGAGGGAATACGCAGTATTTT.

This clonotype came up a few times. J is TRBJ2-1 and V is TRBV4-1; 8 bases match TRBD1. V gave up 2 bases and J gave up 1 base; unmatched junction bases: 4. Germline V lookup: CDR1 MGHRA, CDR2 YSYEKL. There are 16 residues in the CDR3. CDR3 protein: CASSQRTGMSYNEQFF. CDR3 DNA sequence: TGCGCCAGCAGCCAAAGGACAGGGATGTCCTACAATGAGCAGTTCTTC.

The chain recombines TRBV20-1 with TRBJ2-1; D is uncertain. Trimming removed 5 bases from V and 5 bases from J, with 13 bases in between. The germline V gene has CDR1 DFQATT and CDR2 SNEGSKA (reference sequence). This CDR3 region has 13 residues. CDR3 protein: CSAGIFSNNEQFF. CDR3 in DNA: TGCAGTGCTGGCATTTTTAGTAACAATGAGCAGTTCTTC.

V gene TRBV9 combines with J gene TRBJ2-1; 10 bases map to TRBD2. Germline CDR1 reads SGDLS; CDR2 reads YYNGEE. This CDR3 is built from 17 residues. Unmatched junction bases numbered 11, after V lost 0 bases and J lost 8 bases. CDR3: CASSVGEDGTSDDEQFF. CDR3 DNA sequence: TGTGCCAGCAGCGTAGGGGAAGACGGGACTAGCGACGATGAGCAGTTCTTC.

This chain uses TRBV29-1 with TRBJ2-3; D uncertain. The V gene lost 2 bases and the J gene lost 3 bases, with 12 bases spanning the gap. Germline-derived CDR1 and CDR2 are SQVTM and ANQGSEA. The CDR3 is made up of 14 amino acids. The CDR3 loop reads CSVERTLGTDTQYF. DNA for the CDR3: TGCAGCGTTGAACGTACGTTGGGGACAGATACGCAGTATTTT.

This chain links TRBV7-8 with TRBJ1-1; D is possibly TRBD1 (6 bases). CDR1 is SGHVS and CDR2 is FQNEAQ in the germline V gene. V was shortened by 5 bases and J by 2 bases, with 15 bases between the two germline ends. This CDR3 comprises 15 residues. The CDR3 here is CASSDLQGLNTEAFF. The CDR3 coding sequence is TGTGCCAGCAGCGACTTACAGGGTTTAAACACTGAAGCTTTCTTT.

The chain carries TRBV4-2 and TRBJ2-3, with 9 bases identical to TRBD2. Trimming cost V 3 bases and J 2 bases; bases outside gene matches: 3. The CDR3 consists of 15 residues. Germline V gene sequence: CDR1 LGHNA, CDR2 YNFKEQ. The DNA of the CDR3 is TGTGCCAGCAGCCATCTAGCGGGGCCCACAGATACGCAGTATTTT. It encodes CASSHLAGPTDTQYF.

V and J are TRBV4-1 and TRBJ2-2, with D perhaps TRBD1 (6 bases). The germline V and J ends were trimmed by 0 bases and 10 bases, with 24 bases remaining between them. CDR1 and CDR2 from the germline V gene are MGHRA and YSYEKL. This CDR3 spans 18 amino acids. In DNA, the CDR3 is TGCGCCAGCAGCCAAGAAATAATACAGGGTTGGGAGCGTGTGGAGCTGTTTTTT. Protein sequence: CASSQEIIQGWERVELFF.

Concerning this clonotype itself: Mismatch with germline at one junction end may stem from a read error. The chain's CDR3 is CASTTSGVSCEQYF. Written as DNA, the CDR3 is TGTGCCAGCACGACTAGCGGGGTCTCCTGCGAGCAGTACTTC. The chain is built from TRBV12-3 or TRBV12-4 and TRBJ2-5; 11 bases map to TRBD2. TRBJ2-7 explains the end of the DNA better; the J call may be wrong. CDR3 length equals 14 residues.

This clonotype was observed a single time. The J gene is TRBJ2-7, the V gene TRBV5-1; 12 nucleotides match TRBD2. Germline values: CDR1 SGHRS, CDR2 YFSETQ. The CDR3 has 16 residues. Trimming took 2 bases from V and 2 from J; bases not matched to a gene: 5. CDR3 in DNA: TGCGCCAGCAGCTTATCATGGACTAGCGGGGCCTACGAGCAGTACTTC. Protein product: CASSLSWTSGAYEQYF.

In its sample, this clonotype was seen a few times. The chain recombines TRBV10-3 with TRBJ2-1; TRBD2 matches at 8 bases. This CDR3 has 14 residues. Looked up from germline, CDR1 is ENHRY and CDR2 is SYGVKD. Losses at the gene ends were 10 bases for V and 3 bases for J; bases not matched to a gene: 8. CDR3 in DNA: TGTGCCACCCAGCGGGAGTCGAGCTACAATGAGCAGTTCTTC. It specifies CATQRESSYNEQFF.

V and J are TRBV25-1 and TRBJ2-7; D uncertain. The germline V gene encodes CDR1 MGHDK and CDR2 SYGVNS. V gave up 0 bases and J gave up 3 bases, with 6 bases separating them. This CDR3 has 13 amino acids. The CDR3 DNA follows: TGTGCCAGCAGTGAATATGGGCTCTACGAGCAGTACTTC. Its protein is CASSEYGLYEQYF.

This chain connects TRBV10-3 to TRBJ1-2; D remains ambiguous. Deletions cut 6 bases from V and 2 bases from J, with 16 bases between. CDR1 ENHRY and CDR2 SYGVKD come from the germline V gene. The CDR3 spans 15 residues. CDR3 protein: CAISSRREANYGYTF. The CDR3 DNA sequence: TGTGCCATCAGCTCCCGAAGGGAGGCGAACTATGGCTACACCTTC.

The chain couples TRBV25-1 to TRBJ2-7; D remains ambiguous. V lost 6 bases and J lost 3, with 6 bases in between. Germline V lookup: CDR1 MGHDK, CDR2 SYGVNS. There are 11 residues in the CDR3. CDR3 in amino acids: CASSHDYEQYF. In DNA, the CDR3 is TGTGCCAGCAGCCACGACTACGAGCAGTACTTC.